This T cell receptor beta chain was captured by sequencing in a study of radiation and T cells in renal cell carcinoma. Whole-study findings and limits: Top tumor clonotypes rose in blood 2 weeks post-radiation, then contracted.

Assay used: immunoSEQ multiplex PCR; TCRdb lists only in-frame clones, some missing. This sample yields some 64,000 clones, of which around three quarters are seen a single time; more than 6.5% belongs to the top ten. Time point specified: blood 4 weeks post-SBRT, at nephrectomy. Indicated treatment: 15 Gy SBRT to primary tumor, nephrectomy 4 weeks later. Nephrectomy followed 15 Gy stereotactic body radiation by 4 weeks. Radiation-treated patients gave blood at baseline, week 2 and week 4. Clear cell pathology was present in this patient's renal cell carcinoma. Concerning this clone: The antigen is not known.

V was trimmed by 3 bases and J by 2 bases, leaving 14 bases between them. The CDR3 covers 16 residues. The germline V gene encodes CDR1 SEHNR and CDR2 FQNEAQ (reference sequence). The chain recombines TRBV7-9 with TRBJ1-3; the D gene is possibly TRBD1 (6 bases). The sequenced sample was blood, obtained from a patient whose treatment included radiotherapy and nephrectomy. The sequence came from a man between 60 and 75 years old with renal cell carcinoma. CDR3 in DNA: TGTGCCAGCAGCTTCTCCAGGACAGATCCTGGAAACACCATATATTTT. It translates to CASSFSRTDPGNTIYF.